This TCR beta chain was profiled in a study of shared clonotypes between healthy human individuals. Trimming at V came to 7 bases and at J to 3 bases, leaving 8 bases not matched to a gene. The CDR3 has 16 amino acids. Germline assignment: CDR1 LNHDA and CDR2 SQIVND (reference sequence). Some clones are missing from TCRdb's copy, which holds only in-frame ones; the method was immunoSEQ multiplex PCR. The data hold fewer than 400,000 clones, with 74% observed a single time. Comment on this clone: Its specificity is not known.

Whole-study findings and limits: Sorted-subset sequencing was shown by rarefaction to be incomplete despite large depth.

Sequenced sample: memory CD4+ T cells sorted from blood. The sample's subset: CD45RA-negative fraction. This TCR derives from a man aged 25-40 years in good health. The V and J genes are TRBV19 and TRBJ1-5; 11 bases match TRBD1. The CDR3 bases are TGTGCCAGTAATCCCGGGACAGGGGGACCCAATCAGCCCCAGCATTTT. It encodes CASNPGTGGPNQPQHF.